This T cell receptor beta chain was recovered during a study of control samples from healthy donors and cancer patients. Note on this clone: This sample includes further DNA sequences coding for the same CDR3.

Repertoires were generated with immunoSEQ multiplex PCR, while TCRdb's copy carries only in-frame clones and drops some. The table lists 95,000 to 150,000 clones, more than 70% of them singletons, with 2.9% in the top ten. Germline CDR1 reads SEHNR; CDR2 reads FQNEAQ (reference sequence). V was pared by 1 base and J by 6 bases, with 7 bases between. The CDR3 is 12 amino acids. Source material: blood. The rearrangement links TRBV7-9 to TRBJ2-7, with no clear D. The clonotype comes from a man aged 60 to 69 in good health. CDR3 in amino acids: CASSLGGGEQYF. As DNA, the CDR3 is TGTGCCAGCAGCTTAGGGGGTGGCGAGCAGTACTTC.